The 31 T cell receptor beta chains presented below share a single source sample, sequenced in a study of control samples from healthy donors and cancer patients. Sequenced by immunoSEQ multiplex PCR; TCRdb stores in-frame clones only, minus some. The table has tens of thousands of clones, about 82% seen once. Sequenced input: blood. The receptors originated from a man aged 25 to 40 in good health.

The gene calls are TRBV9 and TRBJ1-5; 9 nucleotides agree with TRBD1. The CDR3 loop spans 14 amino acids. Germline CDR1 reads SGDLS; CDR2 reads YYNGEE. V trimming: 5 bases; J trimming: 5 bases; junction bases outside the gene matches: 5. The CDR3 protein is CASSPTGGHQPQHF. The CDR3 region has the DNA TGTGCCAGCAGTCCTACAGGGGGCCATCAGCCCCAGCATTTT.

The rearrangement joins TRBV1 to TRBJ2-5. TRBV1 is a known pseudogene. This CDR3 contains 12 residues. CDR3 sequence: CTSSQDKGTQYF. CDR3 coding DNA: TGCACCAGCAGCCAAGATAAGGGGACCCAGTACTTC.

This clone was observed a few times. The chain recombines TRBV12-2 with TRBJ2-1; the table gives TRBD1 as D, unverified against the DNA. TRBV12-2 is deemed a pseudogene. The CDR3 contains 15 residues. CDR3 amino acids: CASRPTGWENNEQFF. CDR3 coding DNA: TGTGCAAGTCGCCCGACAGGGTGGGAAAACAATGAGCAGTTCTTC.

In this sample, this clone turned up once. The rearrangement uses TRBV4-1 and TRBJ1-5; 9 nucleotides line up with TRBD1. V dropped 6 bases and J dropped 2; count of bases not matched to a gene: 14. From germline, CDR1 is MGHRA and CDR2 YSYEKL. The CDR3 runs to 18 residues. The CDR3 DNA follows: TGCGCCAGCAGTGCCATGGACAGGGGAAGTCGTGGCAATCAGCCCCAGCATTTT. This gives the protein CASSAMDRGSRGNQPQHF.

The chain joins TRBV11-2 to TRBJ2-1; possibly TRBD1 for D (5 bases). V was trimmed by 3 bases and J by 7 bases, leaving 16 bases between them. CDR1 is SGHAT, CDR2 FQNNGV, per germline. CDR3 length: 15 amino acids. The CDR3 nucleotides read TGTGCCAGCAGCTTTATCATAGGGGCCAGGAATGAGCAGTTCTTC. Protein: CASSFIIGARNEQFF.

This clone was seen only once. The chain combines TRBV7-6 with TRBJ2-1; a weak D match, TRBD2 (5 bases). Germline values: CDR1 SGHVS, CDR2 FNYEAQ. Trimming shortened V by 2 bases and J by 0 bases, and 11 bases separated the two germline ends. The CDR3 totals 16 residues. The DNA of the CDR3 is TGTGCCAGCAGCTTACGCCGAGGGAGCTCCTACAATGAGCAGTTCTTC. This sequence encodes CASSLRRGSSYNEQFF.

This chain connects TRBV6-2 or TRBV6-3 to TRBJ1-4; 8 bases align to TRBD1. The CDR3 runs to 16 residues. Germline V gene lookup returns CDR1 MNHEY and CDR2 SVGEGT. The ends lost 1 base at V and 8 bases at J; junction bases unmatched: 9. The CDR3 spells CASSYFSGTGDEKLFF. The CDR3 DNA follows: TGTGCCAGCAGTTACTTCAGTGGGACAGGCGACGAAAAACTGTTTTTT.

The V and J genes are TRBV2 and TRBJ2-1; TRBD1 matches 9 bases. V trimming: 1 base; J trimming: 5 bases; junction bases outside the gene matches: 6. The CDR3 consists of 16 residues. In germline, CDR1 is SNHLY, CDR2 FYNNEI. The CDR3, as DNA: TGTGCCAGCAGTGAAGTAAGTGGACAGGGGAACAATGAGCAGTTCTTC. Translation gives CASSEVSGQGNNEQFF.

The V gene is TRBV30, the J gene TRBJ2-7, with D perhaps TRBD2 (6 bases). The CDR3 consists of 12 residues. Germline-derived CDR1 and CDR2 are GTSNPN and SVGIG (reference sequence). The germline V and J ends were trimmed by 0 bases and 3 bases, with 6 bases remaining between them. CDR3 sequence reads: CAWSVAGYEQYF. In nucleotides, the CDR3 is TGTGCCTGGAGTGTAGCGGGCTACGAGCAGTACTTC.

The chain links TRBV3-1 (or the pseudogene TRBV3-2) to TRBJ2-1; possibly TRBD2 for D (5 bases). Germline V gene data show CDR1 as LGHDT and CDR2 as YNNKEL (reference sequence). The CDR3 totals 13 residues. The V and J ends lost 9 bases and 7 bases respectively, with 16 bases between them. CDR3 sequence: CASGLALYNEQFF. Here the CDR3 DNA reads TGTGCCAGTGGGCTAGCACTCTATAATGAGCAGTTCTTC.

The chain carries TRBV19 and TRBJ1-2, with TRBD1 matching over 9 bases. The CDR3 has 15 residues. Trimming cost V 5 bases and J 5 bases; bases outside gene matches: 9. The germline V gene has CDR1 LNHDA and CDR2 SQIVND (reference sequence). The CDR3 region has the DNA TGTGCCAGTAGTCAACCGGGACAGGGCCCTTATGGCTACACCTTC. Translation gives CASSQPGQGPYGYTF.

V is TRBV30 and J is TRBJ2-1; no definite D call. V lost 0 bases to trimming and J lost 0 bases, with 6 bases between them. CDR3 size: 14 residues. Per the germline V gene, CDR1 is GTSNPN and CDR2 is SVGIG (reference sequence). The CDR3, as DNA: TGTGCCTGGAGTGTTTCTAGCTCCTACAATGAGCAGTTCTTC. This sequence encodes CAWSVSSSYNEQFF.

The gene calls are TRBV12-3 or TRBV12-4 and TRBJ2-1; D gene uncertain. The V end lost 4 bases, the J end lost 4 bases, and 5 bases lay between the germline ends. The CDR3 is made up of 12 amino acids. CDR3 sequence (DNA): TGTGCCAGCAGTTCCCGGTACAATGAGCAGTTCTTC. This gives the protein CASSSRYNEQFF.

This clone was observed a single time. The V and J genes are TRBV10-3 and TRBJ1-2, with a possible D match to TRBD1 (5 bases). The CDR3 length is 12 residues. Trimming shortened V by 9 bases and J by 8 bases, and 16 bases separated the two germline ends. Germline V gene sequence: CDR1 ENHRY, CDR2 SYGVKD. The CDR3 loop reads CAMRAGTDGYTF. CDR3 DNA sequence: TGTGCCATGCGAGCCGGGACGGACGGCTACACCTTC.

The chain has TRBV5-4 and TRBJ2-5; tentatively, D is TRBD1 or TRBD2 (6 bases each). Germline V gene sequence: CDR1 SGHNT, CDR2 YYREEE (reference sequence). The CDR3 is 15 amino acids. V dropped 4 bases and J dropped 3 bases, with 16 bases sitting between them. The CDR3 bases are TGTGCCAGCAGCCTCAGGAGGGGGGCTGAAGAGACCCAGTACTTC. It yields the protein CASSLRRGAEETQYF.

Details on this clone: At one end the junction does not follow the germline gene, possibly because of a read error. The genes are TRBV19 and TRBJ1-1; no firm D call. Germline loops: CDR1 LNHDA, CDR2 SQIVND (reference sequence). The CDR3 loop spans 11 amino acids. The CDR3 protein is CASSVDTEAFF. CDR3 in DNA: TGTGCCAGTAGTGTAGACACTGAAGCTTTCTTT.

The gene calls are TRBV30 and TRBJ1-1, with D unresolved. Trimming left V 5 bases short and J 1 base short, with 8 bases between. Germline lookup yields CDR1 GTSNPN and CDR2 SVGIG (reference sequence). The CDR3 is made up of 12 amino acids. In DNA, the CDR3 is TGTGCCTGGGCAGGAGAGAACACTGAAGCTTTCTTT. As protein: CAWAGENTEAFF. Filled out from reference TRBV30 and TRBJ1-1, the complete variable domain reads SQTIHQWPATLVQPVGSPLSLECTVEGTSNPNLYWYRQAAGRGLQLLFYSVGIGQISSEVPQNLSASRPQDRQFILSSKKLLLSDSGFYLCAWAGENTEAFFGQGTRLTVV.

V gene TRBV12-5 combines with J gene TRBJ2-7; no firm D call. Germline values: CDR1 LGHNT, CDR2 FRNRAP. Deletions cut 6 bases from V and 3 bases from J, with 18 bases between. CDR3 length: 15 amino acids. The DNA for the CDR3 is TGTGCTAGTGGCCCCGGCCGGCAGCCTCTCTACGAGCAGTACTTC. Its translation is CASGPGRQPLYEQYF.

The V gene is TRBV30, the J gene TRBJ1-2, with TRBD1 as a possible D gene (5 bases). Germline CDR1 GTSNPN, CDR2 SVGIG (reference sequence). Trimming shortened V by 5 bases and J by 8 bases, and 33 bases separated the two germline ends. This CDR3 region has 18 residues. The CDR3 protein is CAWLDSGVFGPTIWGYTF. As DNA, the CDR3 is TGTGCCTGGCTTGACAGTGGGGTTTTTGGGCCGACTATTTGGGGCTACACCTTC.

In DNA form, the CDR3 reads TGCGCCAGCAGGCTACTAGCGACGAGCACAGATACGCAGTATTTT. Amino acid sequence: CASRLLATSTDTQYF. The chain recombines TRBV5-1 with TRBJ2-3, with 7 bases that match TRBD2. Per germline, CDR1 SGHRS and CDR2 YFSETQ. The CDR3 spans 15 residues. V dropped 5 bases and J dropped 0; count of bases not matched to a gene: 6.

The CDR3 DNA reads TGTGCCACCCGGACAGACTTGAACACTGAAGCTTTCTTT. Translating gives CATRTDLNTEAFF. The rearrangement uses TRBV24-1 and TRBJ1-1; D might be TRBD1 (6 bases). The V gene lost 9 bases and the J gene lost 0 bases, with 10 bases spanning the gap. The CDR3 covers 13 residues. Germline lookup yields CDR1 KGHDR and CDR2 SFDVKD.

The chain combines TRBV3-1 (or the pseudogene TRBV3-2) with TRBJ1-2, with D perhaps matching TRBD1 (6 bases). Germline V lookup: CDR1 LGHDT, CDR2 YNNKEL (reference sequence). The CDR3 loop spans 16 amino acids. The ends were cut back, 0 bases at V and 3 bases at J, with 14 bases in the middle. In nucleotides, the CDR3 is TGTGCCAGCAGCCAAGAGAGGTGGGGGCAGTACTATGGCTACACCTTC. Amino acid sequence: CASSQERWGQYYGYTF.

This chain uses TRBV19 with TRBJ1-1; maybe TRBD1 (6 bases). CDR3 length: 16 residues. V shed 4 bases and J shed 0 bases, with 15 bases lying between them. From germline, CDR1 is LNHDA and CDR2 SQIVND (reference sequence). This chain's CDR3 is CASSTRRGQMNTEAFF. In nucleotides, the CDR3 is TGTGCCAGTAGTACCAGACGGGGACAAATGAACACTGAAGCTTTCTTT.

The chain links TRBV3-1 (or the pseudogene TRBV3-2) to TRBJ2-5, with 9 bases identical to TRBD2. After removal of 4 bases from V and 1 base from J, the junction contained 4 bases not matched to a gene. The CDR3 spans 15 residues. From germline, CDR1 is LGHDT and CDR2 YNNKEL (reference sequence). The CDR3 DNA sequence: TGTGCCAGCAGCCGTTTAGCGGGGGCCCAAGAGACCCAGTACTTC. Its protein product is CASSRLAGAQETQYF.

For the CDR3, the DNA is TGTGCCAGCAGTACTGACAGGGGAAGTTGGTACGAGCAGTACTTC. This translates into CASSTDRGSWYEQYF. The gene calls are TRBV6-5 and TRBJ2-7; 8 bases map to TRBD1. This CDR3 spans 15 amino acids. After removal of 5 bases from V and 4 bases from J, the junction contained 10 bases not matched to a gene. Germline CDR1 MNHEY, CDR2 SVGAGI.

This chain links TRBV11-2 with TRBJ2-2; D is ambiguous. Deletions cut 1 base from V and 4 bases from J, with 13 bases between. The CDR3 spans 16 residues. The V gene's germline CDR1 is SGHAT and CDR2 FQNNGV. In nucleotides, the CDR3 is TGTGCCAGCAGCTTAGTGTTCGGAGCGCGCACCGGGGAGCTGTTTTTT. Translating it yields CASSLVFGARTGELFF. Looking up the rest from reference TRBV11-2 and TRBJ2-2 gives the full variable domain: EAGVAQSPRYKIIEKRQSVAFWCNPISGHATLYWYQQILGQGPKLLIQFQNNGVVDDSQLPKDRFSAERLKGVDSTLKIQPAKLEDSAVYLCASSLVFGARTGELFFGEGSRLTVL.

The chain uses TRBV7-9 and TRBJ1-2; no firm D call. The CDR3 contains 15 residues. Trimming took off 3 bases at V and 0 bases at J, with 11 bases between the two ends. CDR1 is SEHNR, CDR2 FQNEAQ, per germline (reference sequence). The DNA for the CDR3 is TGTGCCAGCAGCTTGCCCTCTTTGGCTAACTATGGCTACACCTTC. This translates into CASSLPSLANYGYTF.

CDR3 region: CATSVGRSYNSPLHF. Written as DNA, the CDR3 is TGTGCCACCAGCGTGGGACGGAGCTATAATTCACCCCTCCACTTT. The chain is built from TRBV15 and TRBJ1-6; D perhaps matches TRBD1 (5 bases). V was pared by 5 bases and J by 3 bases, with 11 bases between. CDR1 LNHNV and CDR2 YYDKDF come from the germline V gene (reference sequence). The CDR3 covers 15 residues.

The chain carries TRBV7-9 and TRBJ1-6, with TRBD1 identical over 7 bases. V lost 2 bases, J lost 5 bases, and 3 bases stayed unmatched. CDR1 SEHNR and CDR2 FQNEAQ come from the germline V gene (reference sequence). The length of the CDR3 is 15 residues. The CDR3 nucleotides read TGTGCCAGCAGCTTACCGACAGGGAATAATTCACCCCTCCACTTT. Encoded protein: CASSLPTGNNSPLHF.

CDR3 amino acids: CAAGTGNLGEQFF. The CDR3 bases are TGTGCCGCCGGGACAGGAAATTTAGGGGAGCAGTTCTTC. V gene TRBV19 combines with J gene TRBJ2-1, with 8 bases identical to TRBD1. There are 13 residues in the CDR3. Germline V gene data show CDR1 as LNHDA and CDR2 as SQIVND (reference sequence). V lost 11 bases to trimming and J lost 10 bases; unmatched junction nucleotides: 13.

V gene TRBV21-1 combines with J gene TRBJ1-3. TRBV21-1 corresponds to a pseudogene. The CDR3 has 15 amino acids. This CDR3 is CASSKKLGSGNTIYF. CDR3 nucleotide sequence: TGTGCCAGCAGCAAAAAACTCGGTTCAGGAAACACCATATATTTT.